Given below is one T cell receptor (beta chain) in context. Antigen unknown. CDR3 length equals 12 residues. Germline CDR1 MDHEN, CDR2 SYDVKM. V was clipped by 10 bases and J by 5 bases, with 14 bases between them. The data stem from a study of T cell clones after liver transplantation. Study context: In this trial, immunosuppression withdrawal was attempted within 2 years of liver transplant. Pre-transplant mixed lymphocyte reactions yielded third-party-reactive TCRbeta sequences as comparators for graft-donor-reactive sequences. Regarding the study as a whole: In two subjects, few donor cells limited the measurable donor-reactive repertoire.

Clones were read by immunoSEQ multiplex PCR, and TCRdb kept only the in-frame ones, dropping some. This table holds tens of thousands of clones, around 75% found once. The TCR was taken from a human donor who received a liver transplant. The sequencing used CD4+ T cells from blood, collected before liver transplant. This rearrangement joins TRBV28 to TRBJ1-1; tentative D call: TRBD1 (6 bases). The CDR3: CATITGKTEAFF. For the CDR3, the DNA is TGTGCCACCATTACAGGGAAGACTGAAGCTTTCTTT. The full variable domain, with the rest looked up from reference TRBV28 and TRBJ1-1, is DVKVTQSSRYLVKRTGEKVFLECVQDMDHENMFWYRQDPGLGLRLIYFSYDVKMKEKGDIPEGYSVSREKKERFSLILESASTNQTSMYLCATITGKTEAFFGQGTRLTVV.